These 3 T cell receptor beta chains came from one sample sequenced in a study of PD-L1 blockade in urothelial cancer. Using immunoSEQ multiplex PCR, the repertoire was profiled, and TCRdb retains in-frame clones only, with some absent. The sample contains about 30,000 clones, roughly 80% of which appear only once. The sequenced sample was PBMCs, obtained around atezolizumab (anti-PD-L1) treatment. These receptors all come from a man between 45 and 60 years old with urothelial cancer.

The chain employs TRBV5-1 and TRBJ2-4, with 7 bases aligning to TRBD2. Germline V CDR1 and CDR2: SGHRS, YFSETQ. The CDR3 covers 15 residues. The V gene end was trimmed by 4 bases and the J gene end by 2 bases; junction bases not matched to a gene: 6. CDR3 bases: TGCGCCAGCAGCCTATTTAGCGGGCCCAAAAACATTCAGTACTTC. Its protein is CASSLFSGPKNIQYF.

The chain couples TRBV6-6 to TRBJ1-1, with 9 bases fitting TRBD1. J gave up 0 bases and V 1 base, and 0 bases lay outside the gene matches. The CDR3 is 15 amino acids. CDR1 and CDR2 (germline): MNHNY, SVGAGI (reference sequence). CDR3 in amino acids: CASSYWTGVNTEAFF. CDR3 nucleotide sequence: TGTGCCAGCAGTTACTGGACAGGGGTGAACACTGAAGCTTTCTTT.

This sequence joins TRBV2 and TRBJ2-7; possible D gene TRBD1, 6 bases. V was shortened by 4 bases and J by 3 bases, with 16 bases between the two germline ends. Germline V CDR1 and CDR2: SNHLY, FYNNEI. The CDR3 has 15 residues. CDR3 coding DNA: TGTGCCAGCAGTGGTGGGGACACGGGACGCTACGAGCAGTACGTC. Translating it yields CASSGGDTGRYEQYV.